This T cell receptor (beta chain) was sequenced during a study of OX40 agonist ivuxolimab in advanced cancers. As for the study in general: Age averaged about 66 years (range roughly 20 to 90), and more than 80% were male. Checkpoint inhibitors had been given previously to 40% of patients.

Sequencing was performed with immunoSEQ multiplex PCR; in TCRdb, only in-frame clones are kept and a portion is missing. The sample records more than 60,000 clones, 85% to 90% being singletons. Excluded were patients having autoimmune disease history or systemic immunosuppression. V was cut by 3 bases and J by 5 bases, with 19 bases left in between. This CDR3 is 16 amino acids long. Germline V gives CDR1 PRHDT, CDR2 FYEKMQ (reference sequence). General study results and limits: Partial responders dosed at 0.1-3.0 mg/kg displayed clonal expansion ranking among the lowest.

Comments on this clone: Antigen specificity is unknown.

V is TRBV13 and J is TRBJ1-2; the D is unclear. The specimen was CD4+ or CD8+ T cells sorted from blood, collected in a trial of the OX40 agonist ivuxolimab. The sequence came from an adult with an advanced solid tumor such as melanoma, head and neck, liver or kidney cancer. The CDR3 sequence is CASSFRQTDAYYGYTF. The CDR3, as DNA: TGTGCCAGCAGCTTCCGTCAGACCGATGCTTATTATGGCTACACCTTC.